A selection of T cell receptor beta chains follows, all from one sample in a study of relationships among human T cell subsets. TCRdb independently ran MiXCR on the multiplex PCR reads; one entry per CDR3 protein. The data show about 15,000 distinct CDR3 sequences, roughly 60% seen once. The sample comprised total T cells sorted from blood. Source of these receptors: a man aged 40-55 years in good health. The CDR3 runs from the conserved cysteine through the conserved F or W. D genes are given only for firm matches. A clone size is listed for some rows: how often the clone was seen (once, few, many), or a class if it is expanded.

clone_size: -
j_call: TRBJ2-7
d_call: -
v_call: TRBV28
cdr3_aa: CASSFIAQVYEQYF
cdr3_nt: TGTGCCAGCAGTTTCATAGCCCAGGTCTACGAGCAGTACTTC

clone_size: -
j_call: TRBJ2-7
d_call: TRBD1
v_call: TRBV11-2
cdr3_aa: CASSLGRTGVEQYF
cdr3_nt: TGTGCCAGCAGCTTAGGAAGGACAGGGGTTGAGCAGTACTTC

clone_size: -
j_call: TRBJ1-5
d_call: TRBD1
v_call: TRBV28
cdr3_aa: CASSLQSRGWQPQHF
cdr3_nt: TGTGCCAGCAGTTTACAGAGCAGGGGGTGGCAGCCCCAGCATTTT

clone_size: few
j_call: TRBJ2-2
d_call: TRBD2
v_call: TRBV11-2
cdr3_aa: CASSLSASGGINTGELFF
cdr3_nt: TGTGCCAGCAGCTTATCTGCTAGCGGGGGGATAAACACCGGGGAGCTGTTTTTT

clone_size: -
j_call: TRBJ2-5
d_call: -
v_call: TRBV28
cdr3_aa: CASSLITAPAQYF
cdr3_nt: TGTGCCAGCAGCCTTATAACGGCTCCGGCCCAGTACTTC

clone_size: -
j_call: TRBJ1-3
d_call: -
v_call: TRBV13
cdr3_aa: CASRRGTSGNTIYF
cdr3_nt: TGTGCCAGCAGAAGGGGGACCTCTGGGAACACCATATATTTT

clone_size: -
j_call: TRBJ2-7
d_call: -
v_call: TRBV29-1
cdr3_aa: CSAAPSSAYEQYF
cdr3_nt: TGCAGCGCCGCCCCGAGCTCAGCCTACGAGCAGTACTTC

clone_size: -
j_call: TRBJ2-3
d_call: -
v_call: TRBV6-4
cdr3_aa: CASSYSGPGNTQYF
cdr3_nt: TGTGCCAGCAGTTACTCGGGACCGGGTAATACGCAGTATTTT

clone_size: -
j_call: TRBJ2-5
d_call: -
v_call: TRBV11-2
cdr3_aa: CASSQHFQETQYF
cdr3_nt: TGTGCCAGCAGCCAACACTTCCAAGAGACCCAGTACTTC

clone_size: -
j_call: TRBJ1-1
d_call: -
v_call: TRBV11-2
cdr3_aa: CASKGVRKIAEAFF
cdr3_nt: TGTGCCAGTAAAGGGGTCAGGAAAATCGCTGAAGCTTTCTTT

clone_size: -
j_call: TRBJ2-7
d_call: TRBD2
v_call: TRBV11-3
cdr3_aa: CASSVDSGSHEQYF
cdr3_nt: TGTGCCAGCAGCGTTGATAGCGGGAGCCACGAGCAGTACTTC

clone_size: -
j_call: TRBJ2-2
d_call: TRBD1
v_call: TRBV4-1
cdr3_aa: CASSRSGQLVANTGELFF
cdr3_nt: TGCGCCAGCAGCAGATCGGGACAGCTAGTCGCGAACACCGGGGAGCTGTTTTTT

clone_size: once
j_call: TRBJ1-1
d_call: -
v_call: TRBV5-6
cdr3_aa: CASSPWGSPEAFF
cdr3_nt: TGTGCCAGCAGCCCGTGGGGCAGCCCTGAAGCTTTCTTT

clone_size: few
j_call: TRBJ2-7
d_call: -
v_call: TRBV11-1
cdr3_aa: CASSLEPDSGHEQYF
cdr3_nt: TGTGCCAGCAGCTTAGAACCCGACTCCGGACACGAGCAGTACTTC

clone_size: few
j_call: TRBJ1-1
d_call: -
v_call: TRBV18
cdr3_aa: CASSPARDAIGAFF
cdr3_nt: TGTGCCAGCTCACCAGCCCGGGACGCCATAGGGGCTTTCTTT

clone_size: few
j_call: TRBJ2-3
d_call: TRBD1
v_call: TRBV11-2
cdr3_aa: CASSPTGGEDTQYF
cdr3_nt: TGTGCCAGCAGCCCGACAGGGGGCGAAGATACGCAGTATTTT

clone_size: -
j_call: TRBJ2-3
d_call: -
v_call: TRBV5-1
cdr3_aa: CASSPYSGTDTQYF
cdr3_nt: TGCGCCAGCAGCCCTTATAGCGGAACAGATACGCAGTATTTT

clone_size: -
j_call: TRBJ1-5
d_call: -
v_call: TRBV4-1
cdr3_aa: CASSDPGVNNQPQHF
cdr3_nt: TGCGCCAGCAGTGACCCTGGCGTGAACAATCAGCCCCAGCATTTT

clone_size: -
j_call: TRBJ2-7
d_call: -
v_call: TRBV2
cdr3_aa: CASIHRETYEQYF
cdr3_nt: TGTGCCAGCATTCACCGGGAGACCTACGAGCAGTACTTC

clone_size: -
j_call: TRBJ2-1
d_call: -
v_call: TRBV11-1
cdr3_aa: CASSLAPRAYNEQFF
cdr3_nt: TGTGCCAGCAGCTTAGCGCCACGGGCCTACAATGAGCAGTTCTTC

clone_size: -
j_call: TRBJ2-1
d_call: TRBD2
v_call: TRBV28
cdr3_aa: CATAPGLANEQFF
cdr3_nt: TGTGCGACAGCCCCCGGACTAGCGAATGAGCAGTTCTTC

clone_size: few
j_call: TRBJ2-3
d_call: -
v_call: TRBV28
cdr3_aa: CASSRIGSSTVSDTQYF
cdr3_nt: TGTGCCAGCAGCCGAATTGGGTCAAGCACAGTTTCAGATACGCAGTATTTT

clone_size: -
j_call: TRBJ1-6
d_call: -
v_call: TRBV7-9
cdr3_aa: CASSSVVNSPLHF
cdr3_nt: TGTGCCAGCAGCTCCGTGGTGAATTCACCCCTCCACTTT

clone_size: -
j_call: TRBJ2-7
d_call: TRBD2
v_call: TRBV12-3/TRBV12-4
cdr3_aa: CASSSRAGGPEQYF
cdr3_nt: TGTGCCAGCAGTTCTCGAGCGGGAGGCCCCGAGCAGTACTTC

clone_size: -
j_call: TRBJ2-7
d_call: -
v_call: TRBV19
cdr3_aa: CASSPPRVPYEQYF
cdr3_nt: TGTGCCAGTAGTCCTCCCAGGGTCCCCTACGAGCAGTACTTC

clone_size: -
j_call: TRBJ1-2
d_call: -
v_call: TRBV20-1
cdr3_aa: CSARDDVNYGYTF
cdr3_nt: TGCAGTGCTAGAGATGACGTTAACTATGGCTACACCTTC

clone_size: once
j_call: TRBJ1-1
d_call: -
v_call: TRBV18
cdr3_aa: CASSTTGEAFF
cdr3_nt: TGTGCCAGCTCAACTACAGGGGAAGCTTTCTTT